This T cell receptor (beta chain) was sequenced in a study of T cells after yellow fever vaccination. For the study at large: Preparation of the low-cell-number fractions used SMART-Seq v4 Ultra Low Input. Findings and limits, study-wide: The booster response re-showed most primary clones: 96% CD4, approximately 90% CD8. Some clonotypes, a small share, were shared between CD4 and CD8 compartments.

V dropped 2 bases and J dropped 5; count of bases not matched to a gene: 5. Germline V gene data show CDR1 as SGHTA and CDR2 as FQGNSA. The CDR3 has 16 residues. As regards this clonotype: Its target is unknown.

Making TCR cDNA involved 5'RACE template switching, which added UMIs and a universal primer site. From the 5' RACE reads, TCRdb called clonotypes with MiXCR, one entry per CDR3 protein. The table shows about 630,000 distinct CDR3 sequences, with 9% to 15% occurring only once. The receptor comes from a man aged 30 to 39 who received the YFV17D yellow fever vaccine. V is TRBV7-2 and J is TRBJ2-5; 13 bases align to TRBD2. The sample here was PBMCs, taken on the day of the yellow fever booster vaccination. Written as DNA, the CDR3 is TGTGCCAGCAGCTTATGGACTAGCGGGAGCGGCGAGACCCAGTACTTC. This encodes CASSLWTSGSGETQYF. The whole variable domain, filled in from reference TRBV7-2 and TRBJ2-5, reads GAGVSQSPSNKVTEKGKDVELRCDPISGHTALYWYRQSLGQGLEFLIYFQGNSAPDKSGLPSDRFSAERTGGSVSTLTIQRTQQEDSAVYLCASSLWTSGSGETQYFGPGTRLLVL.